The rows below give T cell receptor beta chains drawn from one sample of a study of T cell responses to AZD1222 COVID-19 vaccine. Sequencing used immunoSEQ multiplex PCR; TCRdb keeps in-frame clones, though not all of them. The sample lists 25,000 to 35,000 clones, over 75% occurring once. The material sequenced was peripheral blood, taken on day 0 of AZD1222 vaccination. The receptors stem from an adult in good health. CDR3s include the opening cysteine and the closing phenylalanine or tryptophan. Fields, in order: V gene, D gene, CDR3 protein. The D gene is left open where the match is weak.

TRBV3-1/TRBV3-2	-	CASSRRTDDGYTF
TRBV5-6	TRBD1	CASSLDRGTGANVLTF
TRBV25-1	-	CASSAMGPDEQYF
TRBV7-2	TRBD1	CASSLDGTGSYNEQFF
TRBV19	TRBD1	CASRQGAGYGYTF
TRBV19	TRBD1	CASSARGRDNYGYTF
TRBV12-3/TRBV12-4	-	CASSLFGGSEQFF
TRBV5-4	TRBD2	CASSLAGGASGGFTDTQYF
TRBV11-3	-	CASSLDENTGELFF
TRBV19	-	CASSPRRDGDQPQHF
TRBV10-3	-	CAISEERGSRPLRTDTQYF
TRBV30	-	CAWKLAGETQYF
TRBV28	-	CASRRTVQETQYF
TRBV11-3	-	CASSPRPEGNSPLHF
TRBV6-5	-	CASSYSRGNGYTF
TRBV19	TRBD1	CASSIVGPNRGAEAFF
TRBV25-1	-	CASSRRGSNQPQHF
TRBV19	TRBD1	CASSKGQTSDEQYF
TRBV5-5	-	CASSLLDPRSPLHF
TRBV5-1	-	CASSLTSGYQETQYF
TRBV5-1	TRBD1	CASSGQGSNPNYGYTF
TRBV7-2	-	CASSQDSSDSEKLFF
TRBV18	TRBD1	CASSRDSPTDTQYF
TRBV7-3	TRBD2	CASSPGTSGRALNEQFF
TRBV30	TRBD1	CAWSLGPGQTYGYTF
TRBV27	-	CASRPWGPTYNEQFF
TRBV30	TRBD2	CAWVAGQETQYF
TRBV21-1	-	CASSKGRRNQPQHF
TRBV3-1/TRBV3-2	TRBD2	CASKGGGALFF
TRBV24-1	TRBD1	CATSPGQGNEKLFF
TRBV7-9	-	CASARGVGSGNTIYF
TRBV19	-	CASSMVSSSYEQYF
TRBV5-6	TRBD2	CASSPSGGPIISYEQYF
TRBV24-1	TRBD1	CATSLIVRGRVLRPQHF
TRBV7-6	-	CASSLVQGFNTEAFF
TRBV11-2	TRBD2	CASSGLAGLYNEQFF
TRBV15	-	CATSRGDANEKLFF
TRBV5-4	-	CASSPRWSGNNEQFF
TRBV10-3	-	CAIKRKAMNTEAFF
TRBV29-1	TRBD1	CSVEMGTGNTGELFF
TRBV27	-	CASSLQGNQPQHF
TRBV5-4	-	CASSSTKTRTLRGDTQYF
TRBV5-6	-	CASSFQANEKLFF
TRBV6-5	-	CASSYSNHYNEQFF
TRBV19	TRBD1	CASSMGGQGSYGYTF
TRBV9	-	CASSGHRAYGYTF
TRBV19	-	CASSIRHSETQYF
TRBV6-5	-	CASKSANYGYTF
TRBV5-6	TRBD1	CASSPGRGRRNQPQHF
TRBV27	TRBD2	CASSPLAGGGNTGELFF
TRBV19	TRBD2	CASSMSGRLYNEQFF
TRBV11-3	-	CASTPRRRGTDTQYF
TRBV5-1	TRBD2	CASSLASAGGGETQYF